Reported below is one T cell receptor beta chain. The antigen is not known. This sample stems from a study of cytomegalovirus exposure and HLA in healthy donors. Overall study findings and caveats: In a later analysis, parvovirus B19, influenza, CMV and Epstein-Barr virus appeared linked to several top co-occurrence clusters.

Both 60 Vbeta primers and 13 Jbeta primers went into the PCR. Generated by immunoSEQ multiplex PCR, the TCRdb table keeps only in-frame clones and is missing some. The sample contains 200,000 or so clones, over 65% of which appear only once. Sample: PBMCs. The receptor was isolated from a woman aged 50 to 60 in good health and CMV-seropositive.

The CDR3 reads CASSPWGLNTGELFF. The CDR3 DNA follows: TGTGCCAGCAGCCCATGGGGACTGAACACCGGGGAGCTGTTTTTT. The chain couples TRBV14 to TRBJ2-2, with a tentative D call TRBD2 (6 bases). The CDR3 runs 15 residues. Germline assignment: CDR1 SGHDN and CDR2 FVKESK. The V and J ends lost 4 bases and 1 base respectively, with 10 bases between them.